These T cell receptor beta chains were read from a single sample in a study of early T cells in non-severe SARS-CoV-2 infection. TCRdb redid the calling of the 5' RACE reads with MiXCR, one entry per CDR3 protein. The sample carries more than 90,000 distinct CDR3 sequences, around 14% recorded once. Specimen: whole blood. The receptor source for this set is an adult who was a healthcare worker with PCR-confirmed SARS-CoV-2 infection or an uninfected control (not recorded which). Each CDR3 is given with its conserved first and last residue. A D gene is named only where the DNA matches it firmly. Clone sizes are given selectively: once, few, many, or a class where the clone is expanded.

>TRBJ1-2|TRBD1|14|-|TRBV10-3
TGTGCCATCAGTACCGGGACAGGGGGCCATGGCTACACCTTC
CAISTGTGGHGYTF
>TRBJ2-7|-|14|many|TRBV28
TGTGCCAGCAGTTTCGGTCACGGCCCCTACGAGCAGTACTTC
CASSFGHGPYEQYF
>TRBJ2-5|-|14|many|TRBV29-1
TGCAGCGGGGCAGAGGACACAGCGCAAGAGACCCAGTACTTC
CSGAEDTAQETQYF
>TRBJ2-5|-|11|many|TRBV7-6
TGTGCCAGCAGAGTAAAAGAGACCCAGTACTTC
CASRVKETQYF
>TRBJ1-1|-|15|-|TRBV7-6
TGTGCCAGCAGCTTAGAGGCCAGCCTGAACACTGAAGCTTTCTTT
CASSLEASLNTEAFF
>TRBJ2-7|-|14|few|TRBV10-1
TGCGCCAGCAGTGACGGCGTTTCGACCTACGAGCAGTACTTC
CASSDGVSTYEQYF
>TRBJ2-1|-|12|many|TRBV6-5
TGTGCCAGCAGGTCCTGGACCAATGAGCAGTTCTTC
CASRSWTNEQFF
>TRBJ2-1|-|16|many|TRBV7-8
TGTGCCAGCAGCTTACTTGGGAGGTCTCCCTACAATGAGCAGTTCTTC
CASSLLGRSPYNEQFF
>TRBJ2-3|TRBD2|17|few|TRBV20-1
TGCAGTGCTAGAGGACAAGCGGGGGGGATGTACACAGATACGCAGTATTTT
CSARGQAGGMYTDTQYF
>TRBJ2-1|-|17|many|TRBV4-2
TGTGCCAGCAGCCAAATCTCCAGGGGGGTCCTAAACAATGAGCAGTTCTTC
CASSQISRGVLNNEQFF
>TRBJ2-1|TRBD1|18|-|TRBV27
TGTGCCAGCAGTCCCCAGAACAGGGGCCGCAGCCTTTTGGATGAGCAGTTCTTC
CASSPQNRGRSLLDEQFF
>TRBJ2-1|TRBD2|14|many|TRBV7-9
TGTGCCAGCAGTTCTTGGACTAGCGCTTATGAGCAGTTCTTC
CASSSWTSAYEQFF
>TRBJ1-2|TRBD1|14|many|TRBV2
TGTGCCAGCAATCGGGACAGGGGGCGCCAGGGCTACACCTTC
CASNRDRGRQGYTF
>TRBJ2-3|TRBD2|16|-|TRBV29-1
TGCAGCGTTGAAAGATCTAGCGGGGGTAGGGCAGATACGCAGTATTTT
CSVERSSGGRADTQYF
>TRBJ2-3|-|15|-|TRBV7-9
TGTGCCAGCAGCTACGACAGGCCTAGCACAGATACGCAGTATTTT
CASSYDRPSTDTQYF
>TRBJ1-5|-|14|few|TRBV15
TGTGCCACCAGCATAAAGCAGGGAGATCAGCCCCAGCATTTT
CATSIKQGDQPQHF
>TRBJ1-2|-|11|few|TRBV29-1
TGCAGCGCCTACACGGTAGGCGGCTACACCTTC
CSAYTVGGYTF
>TRBJ1-5|-|16|many|TRBV28
TGTGCCAGCAGCCACCCCCTCGGGGGTCTACAGCAGCCCCAGCATTTT
CASSHPLGGLQQPQHF
>TRBJ1-5|-|16|few|TRBV28
TGTGCCAGCAGTTTATTTGCGGGGTTTAGCAATCAGCCCCAGCATTTT
CASSLFAGFSNQPQHF
>TRBJ1-1|-|13|few|TRBV29-1
TGCAGCGTTAGACAGGATCAGACCACTGAAGCTTTCTTT
CSVRQDQTTEAFF
>TRBJ2-5|-|15|many|TRBV18
TGTGCCAGCTCACCGACATGGGACACATCGGAGACCCAGTACTTC
CASSPTWDTSETQYF
>TRBJ2-1|-|12|few|TRBV7-9
TGTGCCAGCAGCCCCAGGGGTCATGAGCAGTTCTTC
CASSPRGHEQFF
>TRBJ1-2|-|14|many|TRBV5-6
TGTGCCAGCAGCCCATTACCTGGAGCGAAGGGGTACACCTTC
CASSPLPGAKGYTF
>TRBJ2-1|-|13|few|TRBV29-1
TGCAGCGGGGGGGATAGCTCCTACAATGAGCAGTTCTTC
CSGGDSSYNEQFF
>TRBJ1-1|-|13|many|TRBV11-2
TGTGCCAGCAGCCCAGCCGGGGGCCATGAAGCTTTCTTT
CASSPAGGHEAFF
>TRBJ1-3|-|14|many|TRBV28
TGTGCCAGCAGCTCCCAACCCGCCCCAAACACCATATATTTT
CASSSQPAPNTIYF
>TRBJ2-5|-|13|few|TRBV12-3/TRBV12-4
TGTGCCAGCAGTTTCCGTTCAGAAGAGACCCAGTACTTC
CASSFRSEETQYF
>TRBJ2-1|TRBD1|16|many|TRBV13
TGTGCCAGCAGCCGGACCTTGCCAGGGGGATATAATGAGCAGTTCTTC
CASSRTLPGGYNEQFF
>TRBJ2-5|-|12|few|TRBV18
TGTGCCAGCTCAGGGGGTTACGAGACCCAGTACTTC
CASSGGYETQYF
>TRBJ1-1|-|12|few|TRBV7-9
TGTGCCAGCAGCTCCGGGACCAATGAAGCTTTCTTT
CASSSGTNEAFF
>TRBJ1-2|-|15|many|TRBV28
TGTGCCAGCAGTTTAGCCGGGCCGGCCTCCTATGGCTACACCTTC
CASSLAGPASYGYTF
>TRBJ1-1|TRBD1|14|-|TRBV28
TGTGCCAGCAGGGAGGGGGCGCGGTACACTGAAGCTTTCTTT
CASREGARYTEAFF
>TRBJ2-7|TRBD2|17|few|TRBV5-4
TGTGCCAGCAGCTTGAGGGCTAGCGGGGGTTCAGGACACGAGCAGTACTTC
CASSLRASGGSGHEQYF
>TRBJ1-4|-|16|many|TRBV12-3/TRBV12-4
TGTGCCAGCAGTCGAGGCGCAAGCCTGCATAATGAAAAACTGTTTTTT
CASSRGASLHNEKLFF
>TRBJ2-7|TRBD1|14|many|TRBV7-2
TGTGCCAGCAGCTTAGGGACAGGTACCTACGAGCAGTACTTC
CASSLGTGTYEQYF
>TRBJ2-7|-|11|-|TRBV28
TGTGCCAGCGGCAGGGTACACGAGCAGTACTTC
CASGRVHEQYF
>TRBJ2-3|-|14|few|TRBV3-1
TGTGCCAGCAGCCTCGGCCGGGCTGGAGATACGCAGTATTTT
CASSLGRAGDTQYF
>TRBJ1-6|-|12|few|TRBV10-3
TGTGCCATCGGGACCTTCAGCTCACCCCTCCACTTT
CAIGTFSSPLHF
>TRBJ2-7|TRBD1|15|-|TRBV3-1
TGTGCCAGCAGCAACCTGGACAGGGGGCCGGACGAGCAGTACTTC
CASSNLDRGPDEQYF
>TRBJ2-2|-|13|-|TRBV12-3/TRBV12-4
TGTGCCAGCAGTTTAGGAGCTGCCGGGGAGCTGTTTTTT
CASSLGAAGELFF
>TRBJ2-5|-|16|-|TRBV3-1
TGTGCCAGCAGCCCCCGTGGCAGCCTCGGAGGGGAGACCCAGTACTTC
CASSPRGSLGGETQYF
>TRBJ1-4|-|16|-|TRBV9
TGTGCCAGCAGCGTAGATGTACAGGGAGGGAGTGAAAAACTGTTTTTT
CASSVDVQGGSEKLFF
>TRBJ2-5|-|14|many|TRBV4-1
TGCGCCAGCAGCCTAAGGTTTTTGGAAGAGACCCAGTACTTC
CASSLRFLEETQYF
>TRBJ2-1|-|11|few|TRBV6-5
TGTGCCAGCAGTCGCCGCAATGAGCAGTTCTTC
CASSRRNEQFF
>TRBJ2-3|TRBD2|20|-|TRBV4-1
TGCGCCAGCAGCCAAGCCTCCTTTTCGGGACTAGCGGGGGGGCAAGATACGCAGTATTTT
CASSQASFSGLAGGQDTQYF
>TRBJ2-7|-|12|-|TRBV5-6
TGTGCCAGCAGCATGGGTGTAGGCGAGCAGTACTTC
CASSMGVGEQYF
>TRBJ1-3|-|13|few|TRBV12-3/TRBV12-4
TGTGCCAGCAGCCTCGCGGGGGGAAACACCATATATTTT
CASSLAGGNTIYF
>TRBJ2-7|-|16|-|TRBV27
TGTGCCAGCAGTTTATTGGGGGGGACAGCCACCTACGAGCAGTACTTC
CASSLLGGTATYEQYF
>TRBJ1-2|-|14|few|TRBV29-1
TGCAGCGTTGAAGTGGTGCAGGGAGGGTATGGCTACACCTTC
CSVEVVQGGYGYTF
>TRBJ2-3|-|14|-|TRBV6-5
TGTGCCAGCAGTTACGACAGGAGCACAGATACGCAGTATTTT
CASSYDRSTDTQYF
>TRBJ1-6|-|14|many|TRBV29-1
TGCAGCGTTCGATCGTTGTACAGGGTCTCACCCCTCCACTTT
CSVRSLYRVSPLHF
>TRBJ2-3|TRBD1|17|-|TRBV7-2
TGTGCCAGCAGCTTAGCGGACAGGGTTCTCAGTTCAGATACGCAGTATTTT
CASSLADRVLSSDTQYF
>TRBJ2-1|TRBD2|15|few|TRBV3-1
TGTGCCAGCAGCCAGGGACTACCCTCCTACAATGAGCAGTTCTTC
CASSQGLPSYNEQFF
>TRBJ2-5|-|14|few|TRBV2
TGTGCCAGCAGTGTTGGAAGCGGCGCAGAGACCCAGTACTTC
CASSVGSGAETQYF
>TRBJ2-1|TRBD1|16|many|TRBV7-2
TGTGCCAGCAGCTTCGAGCCCGGACAGGGCTACAATGAGCAGTTCTTC
CASSFEPGQGYNEQFF
>TRBJ1-6|-|14|few|TRBV28
TGTGCCAGCACCAGCCCCACCCCAGGGCTAAGTATCCACTTT
CASTSPTPGLSIHF
>TRBJ2-1|-|14|few|TRBV9
TGTGCCAGCAGCAGAGGGTGGTCAGACAATGAGCAGTTCTTC
CASSRGWSDNEQFF
>TRBJ2-5|-|11|many|TRBV28
TGTGCCAGCAGTTTTGAGGAGACCCAGTACTTC
CASSFEETQYF